These 18 T cell receptor beta chains originate from one sample sequenced in a study of T cells in Graves' hyperthyroidism and ophthalmopathy. Authors of the study amplified TCR beta CDR3 regions from RNA transcripts. A first-round RT-PCR of the TCR CDR3 used the HTBI primer set. One entry per CDR3 protein results from TCRdb running MiXCR on the multiplex PCR reads. The sample holds approximately 700,000 distinct CDR3 sequences; about 45% are singletons and the top ten take more than 7%. What was sequenced was peripheral blood or thyroid tissue (not recorded which). These receptors all stem from an adult man with Graves' disease, either hyperthyroidism or ophthalmopathy (not recorded which).

The chain combines TRBV24-1 with TRBJ1-2, with D possibly TRBD1 on 6 matching bases. This CDR3 is built from 14 residues. Trimming took off 11 bases at V and 4 bases at J, with 19 bases between the two ends. CDR1 is KGHDR and CDR2 is SFDVKD in the germline V gene. The CDR3 spells CASGDPGHSYGYTF. The CDR3, as DNA: TGTGCCAGCGGTGACCCGGGACACAGCTATGGCTACACCTTC.

There are a few counts of this clonotype. The V call is TRBV12-3 or TRBV12-4, the J call TRBJ1-5, with D possibly TRBD1 on 6 matching bases. Trimming left V 4 bases short and J 2 bases short, with 12 bases between. This CDR3 comprises 15 residues. The CDR3 region has the DNA TGTGCCAGCAGTTGGTTATCAGGGGGCAATCAGCCCCAGCATTTT. Translated: CASSWLSGGNQPQHF.

V is TRBV20-1 and J is TRBJ1-2; 8 bases agree with TRBD1. Trimming cost V 1 base and J 8 bases; bases outside gene matches: 6. The CDR3 runs 13 residues. Germline CDR1 DFQATT, CDR2 SNEGSKA (reference sequence). In nucleotides, the CDR3 is TGCAGTGCTAGAGGCACAGGGGGGGAGGGCTACACCTTC. This sequence encodes CSARGTGGEGYTF.

There are a few counts of this clonotype. The chain joins TRBV5-4 to TRBJ1-1; no definite D call. This CDR3 comprises 15 residues. Trimming removed 0 bases at V and 3 bases at J, with 12 bases between. Germline V gives CDR1 SGHNT, CDR2 YYREEE (reference sequence). The CDR3 region has the DNA TGTGCCAGCAGCTTGGGCGGGGATGTGGACACTGAAGCTTTCTTT. This encodes CASSLGGDVDTEAFF.

For this clonotype: A much larger clone differs from this one at a single base, so this may be a read error. This chain links TRBV10-3 with TRBJ1-5, with 9 bases aligning to TRBD1. The CDR3 spans 14 residues. Looked up from germline, CDR1 is ENHRY and CDR2 is SYGVKD. J gave up 7 bases and V 5 bases, and 6 bases lay outside the gene matches. CDR3 loop: CAISNRGPEQPQHF. The CDR3 DNA is TGTGCCATCAGTAACAGGGGGCCGGAACAGCCCCAGCATTTT.

The rearrangement uses TRBV12-3 or TRBV12-4 and TRBJ2-7; 9 bases are a match to TRBD1. This CDR3 has 14 amino acids. V lost 5 bases to trimming and J lost 5 bases; unmatched junction nucleotides: 7. The CDR3 sequence: CASSPGQGIDEQYF. The CDR3 nucleotides read TGTGCCAGCAGTCCGGGACAGGGCATTGACGAGCAGTACTTC.

This clonotype appeared a single time. The chain combines TRBV19 with TRBJ2-7; a possible D gene is TRBD1 (6 bases). CDR3 length equals 14 residues. Germline CDR1 and CDR2: LNHDA and SQIVND (reference sequence). The V gene lost 7 bases and the J gene lost 3 bases, with 16 bases spanning the gap. CDR3 region: CASTVQGPNYEQYF. CDR3 nucleotide sequence: TGTGCCAGTACCGTACAGGGCCCTAACTACGAGCAGTACTTC.

Remarks on this clonotype: This may be a read error: a much more frequent sequence differs by one nucleotide. The chain employs TRBV5-1 and TRBJ1-6; D might be TRBD1 (6 bases). CDR1 SGHRS and CDR2 YFSETQ come from the germline V gene. The CDR3 has 14 amino acids. V lost 2 bases to trimming and J lost 7 bases, with 10 bases between them. CDR3 DNA: TGCGCCAGCAGCTTCCGGGACAACAATTCACCCCTCCACTTT. Protein sequence: CASSFRDNNSPLHF.

The chain uses TRBV10-3 and TRBJ1-5, with D perhaps TRBD1 (5 bases). Germline V CDR1 and CDR2: ENHRY, SYGVKD. V was trimmed by 4 bases and J by 11 bases, leaving 21 bases between them. This CDR3 contains 15 residues. CDR3 loop: CAISAHRGGKETQHF. DNA of the CDR3: TGTGCCATCAGTGCCCATCGGGGCGGGAAGGAGACCCAGCATTTT.

The sample holds many counts of this clonotype. This sequence joins TRBV2 and TRBJ1-4; no firm D call. V was cut by 3 bases and J by 2 bases, with 7 bases left in between. The CDR3 loop spans 14 amino acids. Per the germline V gene, CDR1 is SNHLY and CDR2 is FYNNEI. Here the CDR3 DNA reads TGTGCCAGCAGTGACGTGGGTACTAATGAAAAACTGTTTTTT. This sequence encodes CASSDVGTNEKLFF.

This clonotype came up a few times. The gene calls are TRBV5-1 and TRBJ1-4; D is possibly TRBD1 (6 bases). Deletions cut 4 bases from V and 4 bases from J, with 11 bases between. Germline V gene data show CDR1 as SGHRS and CDR2 as YFSETQ. This CDR3 has 14 amino acids. DNA for the CDR3: TGCGCCAGCAGCCAGGACAGCTTTAATGAAAAACTGTTTTTT. Its protein is CASSQDSFNEKLFF. The full variable domain, in which reference TRBV5-1 and TRBJ1-4 provide the parts outside the CDR3, is KAGVTQTPRYLIKTRGQQVTLSCSPISGHRSVSWYQQTPGQGLQFLFEYFSETQRNKGNFPGRFSGRQFSNSRSEMNVSTLELGDSALYLCASSQDSFNEKLFFGSGTQLSVL.

This sequence joins TRBV15 and TRBJ2-6; D is ambiguous. Germline lookup yields CDR1 LNHNV and CDR2 YYDKDF (reference sequence). V shed 3 bases and J shed 4 bases, with 13 bases lying between them. The CDR3 has 16 residues. CDR3 in DNA: TGTGCCACCAGCAGTGATCAACGGGTGGGGGCCAACGTCCTGACTTTC. Protein: CATSSDQRVGANVLTF.

V and J are TRBV29-1 and TRBJ1-1; D is possibly TRBD1 (6 bases). The V end was cut by 7 bases, the J end by 6 bases, with 15 bases between. The CDR3 has 12 amino acids. Germline V gives CDR1 SQVTM, CDR2 ANQGSEA. CDR3 protein: CSGGTPIAEAFF. CDR3 coding DNA: TGCAGCGGCGGGACACCGATCGCTGAAGCTTTCTTT.

This chain links TRBV9 with TRBJ1-1, with 10 bases identical to TRBD1. CDR3 length: 17 residues. The V gene's germline CDR1 is SGDLS and CDR2 YYNGEE. Trimming took 1 base from V and 4 from J; bases not matched to a gene: 10. CDR3 in DNA: TGTGCCAGCAGCGTATTACCGGGACAGGGGTCGGCCACTGAAGCTTTCTTT. This translates into CASSVLPGQGSATEAFF.

In its sample, this clonotype was seen many times. CDR3 coding DNA: TGTGCCAGCAGCCCCATCGTAGTGGACTATGGCTACACCTTC. Translation: CASSPIVVDYGYTF. This chain links TRBV7-9 with TRBJ1-2; D is uncertain. V lost 5 bases and J lost 3, with 13 bases in between. Germline loops: CDR1 SEHNR, CDR2 FQNEAQ (reference sequence). This CDR3 is 14 amino acids long.

CDR3 sequence: CASRPAGQGEETQYF. In DNA, the CDR3 is TGTGCCAGCAGGCCGGCGGGACAGGGGGAAGAGACCCAGTACTTC. The genes are TRBV2 and TRBJ2-5; 11 nucleotides match TRBD1. Germline V CDR1 and CDR2: SNHLY, FYNNEI. The V segment lost 6 bases and the J segment 3 bases; nucleotides outside the gene matches: 6. The length of the CDR3 is 15 residues.

There are a few counts of this clonotype. The gene calls are TRBV20-1 and TRBJ1-4; D remains unclear. V was trimmed by 5 bases and J by 0 bases, leaving 16 bases between them. Germline loops: CDR1 DFQATT, CDR2 SNEGSKA (reference sequence). This CDR3 region has 16 residues. The DNA for the CDR3 is TGCAGTGCTCTAGGGCAGCAAGCAGCAACTAATGAAAAACTGTTTTTT. Residues: CSALGQQAATNEKLFF.

The chain is built from TRBV2 and TRBJ1-6, with TRBD1 matching 10 bases. Germline CDR1 reads SNHLY; CDR2 reads FYNNEI. The V and J ends lost 4 bases and 7 bases, in that order; junction bases with no gene match: 4. CDR3 length: 15 amino acids. CDR3 region: CASSGQGARNSPLHF. In DNA form, the CDR3 reads TGTGCCAGCAGTGGACAGGGGGCACGCAATTCACCCCTCCACTTT.